The rows below give T cell receptor beta chains drawn from one sample of a study of CD8 T cells in ankylosing spondylitis. TCRdb processed the 5' RACE reads anew with MiXCR; each CDR3 protein has one entry. The sample shows 700,000 or so distinct CDR3 sequences, 15% to 20% of them seen only once. Input material: blood, either unsorted or a sorted T cell fraction (not recorded which). The receptors derive from a male donor with ankylosing spondylitis. CDR3s include the opening cysteine and the closing phenylalanine or tryptophan. D genes are given only for firm matches. Expanded clones get a size class; other rows say once, few or many, or leave the size out.

d_gene: TRBD2
abundance: NA
v_gene: TRBV28
j_gene: TRBJ2-7
len: 15
CDR3nt: TGTGCCAGCAGTTTATTTTTGGGGACTAACTACGAGCAGTACTTC
CDR3aa: CASSLFLGTNYEQYF

d_gene: TRBD1
abundance: NA
v_gene: TRBV29-1
j_gene: TRBJ2-1
len: 14
CDR3nt: TGCAGCGTTGAAAGTCTTAAGGGGGCAAATGAGCAGTTCTTC
CDR3aa: CSVESLKGANEQFF

d_gene: TRBD2
abundance: few
v_gene: TRBV4-3
j_gene: TRBJ2-7
len: 15
CDR3nt: TGCGCCAGCAGCCAAGAGGCGGGAGGGCCTGGAGAGCAGTACTTC
CDR3aa: CASSQEAGGPGEQYF

d_gene: NA
abundance: NA
v_gene: TRBV6-2/TRBV6-3
j_gene: TRBJ2-1
len: 13
CDR3nt: TGTGCCAGCAGTTACGGGTCAGGGTTACAGCAGTTCTTC
CDR3aa: CASSYGSGLQQFF

d_gene: NA
abundance: few
v_gene: TRBV6-2/TRBV6-3
j_gene: TRBJ2-1
len: 15
CDR3nt: TGTGCCAGCAGTTACCAGCCGCGATCCTACAATGAGCAGTTCTTC
CDR3aa: CASSYQPRSYNEQFF

d_gene: TRBD1
abundance: few
v_gene: TRBV12-3/TRBV12-4
j_gene: TRBJ1-1
len: 15
CDR3nt: TGTGCCAGCAGTTTCAGGGGGCGCGGAAACACTGAAGCTTTCTTT
CDR3aa: CASSFRGRGNTEAFF

d_gene: NA
abundance: NA
v_gene: TRBV18
j_gene: TRBJ1-5
len: 15
CDR3nt: TGTGCCAGCTCACCACAAGGGGTAAGGGATCAGCCCCAGCATTTT
CDR3aa: CASSPQGVRDQPQHF

d_gene: NA
abundance: many
v_gene: TRBV3-1
j_gene: TRBJ1-2
len: 15
CDR3nt: TGTGCCAGCAGCCAAGGCCGCGGGGCTTGGTATGGCTACACCTTC
CDR3aa: CASSQGRGAWYGYTF

d_gene: NA
abundance: few
v_gene: TRBV12-3/TRBV12-4
j_gene: TRBJ1-1
len: 18
CDR3nt: TGTGCCAGCAGTTTAAACCCCGACCGGGTCTGGCCTAACACTGAAGCTTTCTTT
CDR3aa: CASSLNPDRVWPNTEAFF

d_gene: NA
abundance: NA
v_gene: TRBV4-1
j_gene: TRBJ1-1
len: 14
CDR3nt: TGCGCCAGCAGCCAAGATGAACAGTACACTGAAGCTTTCTTT
CDR3aa: CASSQDEQYTEAFF

d_gene: TRBD2
abundance: NA
v_gene: TRBV25-1
j_gene: TRBJ2-5
len: 16
CDR3nt: TGTGCCAGCCAGGGACTAGCGGGGGGCCATAGAGAGACCCAGTACTTC
CDR3aa: CASQGLAGGHRETQYF

d_gene: TRBD1
abundance: few
v_gene: TRBV5-1
j_gene: TRBJ1-2
len: 15
CDR3nt: TGCGCCAGCAGCTTGGCGGGGACAGGGTTTGATGGCTACACCTTC
CDR3aa: CASSLAGTGFDGYTF

d_gene: TRBD1
abundance: few
v_gene: TRBV11-2
j_gene: TRBJ2-1
len: 15
CDR3nt: TGTGCCAGCAGCTCACCGGGACAGGGCGTCGATGAGCAGTTCTTC
CDR3aa: CASSSPGQGVDEQFF

d_gene: NA
abundance: few
v_gene: TRBV20-1
j_gene: TRBJ2-1
len: 15
CDR3nt: TGCAGTGCAAAGAGGGGTGGCGGGGACTACAATGAGCAGTTCTTC
CDR3aa: CSAKRGGGDYNEQFF

d_gene: NA
abundance: NA
v_gene: TRBV12-3/TRBV12-4
j_gene: TRBJ1-1
len: 13
CDR3nt: TGTGTCAGCAGTTTAAACCTGAACACTGAAGCTTTCTTT
CDR3aa: CVSSLNLNTEAFF

d_gene: NA
abundance: few
v_gene: TRBV20-1
j_gene: TRBJ2-7
len: 14
CDR3nt: TGCAGTGCTAGAGATACCAGGGGTCACTACGAGCAGTACTTC
CDR3aa: CSARDTRGHYEQYF

d_gene: TRBD1
abundance: NA
v_gene: TRBV20-1
j_gene: TRBJ1-2
len: 15
CDR3nt: TGCAGTGCTGGCACTGGACAGGCCTCTACGTTTGGCTACACCTTC
CDR3aa: CSAGTGQASTFGYTF

d_gene: NA
abundance: NA
v_gene: TRBV20-1
j_gene: TRBJ1-1
len: 13
CDR3nt: TGCAGTGCTTCGAACGACCGACAGTCGGAAGCTTTCTTT
CDR3aa: CSASNDRQSEAFF

d_gene: NA
abundance: NA
v_gene: TRBV7-9
j_gene: TRBJ1-6
len: 13
CDR3nt: TGTGCCAGCAGCCCGGGAGCACAGTCACCCCTCCACTTT
CDR3aa: CASSPGAQSPLHF

d_gene: NA
abundance: few
v_gene: TRBV25-1
j_gene: TRBJ2-7
len: 15
CDR3nt: TGTGCCAGCAGTGAATATGGCGGGACCCCGGGGGAGCAGTACTTC
CDR3aa: CASSEYGGTPGEQYF

d_gene: TRBD1
abundance: NA
v_gene: TRBV12-3/TRBV12-4
j_gene: TRBJ2-7
len: 14
CDR3nt: TGTGCCAGCAGTTCGACAGGGATGACCCACGAGCAGTACTTC
CDR3aa: CASSSTGMTHEQYF

d_gene: TRBD2
abundance: once
v_gene: TRBV7-3
j_gene: TRBJ2-5
len: 17
CDR3nt: TGTGCCAGCAGCCCTGGGACTAGCGGGAGTTGGCAAGAGACCCAGTACTTC
CDR3aa: CASSPGTSGSWQETQYF

d_gene: NA
abundance: NA
v_gene: TRBV12-3/TRBV12-4
j_gene: TRBJ1-1
len: 15
CDR3nt: TGTGCCAGCAGTTTAGGGGGCAAGAAGAACACTGAAGCTTTCTTT
CDR3aa: CASSLGGKKNTEAFF

d_gene: TRBD1
abundance: NA
v_gene: TRBV4-3
j_gene: TRBJ2-1
len: 16
CDR3nt: TGCGCCAGCAGCCAACCCGACAGGGGGGGTAGGAATGAGCAGTTCTTC
CDR3aa: CASSQPDRGGRNEQFF

d_gene: TRBD2
abundance: many
v_gene: TRBV27
j_gene: TRBJ2-5
len: 18
CDR3nt: TGTGCCAGCGGAGGCCCGTCTAGCGGGGGGTCTAGCCAAGAGACCCAGTACTTC
CDR3aa: CASGGPSSGGSSQETQYF

d_gene: NA
abundance: NA
v_gene: TRBV7-9
j_gene: TRBJ2-1
len: 15
CDR3nt: TGTGCCAGCAGCTCCGCCGGAGCTACTGACAATGAGCAGTTCTTC
CDR3aa: CASSSAGATDNEQFF

d_gene: NA
abundance: NA
v_gene: TRBV6-2/TRBV6-3
j_gene: TRBJ2-7
len: 19
CDR3nt: TGTGCCAGCAGTTACCCCACCTTATCGAGACACGTCAGTATGAACGAGCAGTACTTC
CDR3aa: CASSYPTLSRHVSMNEQYF

d_gene: NA
abundance: few
v_gene: TRBV6-2/TRBV6-3
j_gene: TRBJ2-3
len: 15
CDR3nt: TGTGCCAGCAGTTACGATGCAGGGGGGACAGATACGCAGTATTTT
CDR3aa: CASSYDAGGTDTQYF

d_gene: NA
abundance: few
v_gene: TRBV5-6
j_gene: TRBJ1-2
len: 16
CDR3nt: TGTGCCAGCAGCTCCCCATGGGACGGCGGGGACTATGGCTACACCTTC
CDR3aa: CASSSPWDGGDYGYTF

d_gene: TRBD1
abundance: NA
v_gene: TRBV15
j_gene: TRBJ2-1
len: 14
CDR3nt: TGTGCCACCAGCAGGGGACAGGACATCAATGAGCAGTTCTTC
CDR3aa: CATSRGQDINEQFF

d_gene: TRBD1
abundance: many
v_gene: TRBV27
j_gene: TRBJ2-2
len: 15
CDR3nt: TGTGCCAGCAGTTTAACGAGGGGGCAAGGCGGGGAGCTGTTTTTT
CDR3aa: CASSLTRGQGGELFF

d_gene: NA
abundance: many
v_gene: TRBV12-3/TRBV12-4
j_gene: TRBJ2-1
len: 12
CDR3nt: TGTGCCAGCAGTTTACCCCCGGGCGAGCAGTTCTTC
CDR3aa: CASSLPPGEQFF

d_gene: NA
abundance: NA
v_gene: TRBV27
j_gene: TRBJ2-5
len: 12
CDR3nt: TGTGCCAGCAGCACCCCCCTGGGGACCCAGTACTTC
CDR3aa: CASSTPLGTQYF

d_gene: NA
abundance: NA
v_gene: TRBV6-5
j_gene: TRBJ2-3
len: 14
CDR3nt: TGTGCCAGCAGTTATGGGGGGTTTACAGATACGCAGTATTTT
CDR3aa: CASSYGGFTDTQYF

d_gene: TRBD1
abundance: many
v_gene: TRBV20-1
j_gene: TRBJ1-2
len: 14
CDR3nt: TGCAGTGCGCTTCCTCCGGGACAGACCACCGGCTACACCTTC
CDR3aa: CSALPPGQTTGYTF

d_gene: TRBD1
abundance: NA
v_gene: TRBV12-5
j_gene: TRBJ1-1
len: 19
CDR3nt: TGTGCTAGTGGTTTGGTACTCGCTGACAGGGGGCCCCTGAACACTGAAGCTTTCTTT
CDR3aa: CASGLVLADRGPLNTEAFF

d_gene: NA
abundance: few
v_gene: TRBV20-1
j_gene: TRBJ2-1
len: 13
CDR3nt: TGCAGTGCCCCTGGACAGAACTACAATGAGCAGTTCTTC
CDR3aa: CSAPGQNYNEQFF

d_gene: NA
abundance: many
v_gene: TRBV7-8
j_gene: TRBJ1-2
len: 15
CDR3nt: TGTGCCAGCAGCTTAGCGCTCGGCAGACAGCATGGCTACACCTTC
CDR3aa: CASSLALGRQHGYTF

d_gene: NA
abundance: NA
v_gene: TRBV6-1
j_gene: TRBJ2-2
len: 16
CDR3nt: TGTGCCAGCAGTAATCCCCCGACAGCCTCAACCGGGGAGCTGTTTTTT
CDR3aa: CASSNPPTASTGELFF

d_gene: NA
abundance: few
v_gene: TRBV27
j_gene: TRBJ1-2
len: 13
CDR3nt: TGTGCCAGCAGTTTTCGGGACACTTCTGGCTACACCTTC
CDR3aa: CASSFRDTSGYTF

d_gene: NA
abundance: NA
v_gene: TRBV7-2
j_gene: TRBJ1-5
len: 14
CDR3nt: TGTGCCAGCAGCTTAGATAGGTCGACTGGGCCCCAGCATTTT
CDR3aa: CASSLDRSTGPQHF

d_gene: TRBD1
abundance: NA
v_gene: TRBV20-1
j_gene: TRBJ1-2
len: 13
CDR3nt: TGCAGTGCTCGGGACAGCCTTAACTATGGCTACACCTTC
CDR3aa: CSARDSLNYGYTF

d_gene: TRBD1
abundance: few
v_gene: TRBV4-1
j_gene: TRBJ2-2
len: 21
CDR3nt: TGCGCCAGCAGCCAAGAGGCCCCCCCATACAGGGGGGAAAGTAACACCGGGGAGCTGTTTTTT
CDR3aa: CASSQEAPPYRGESNTGELFF

d_gene: NA
abundance: few
v_gene: TRBV5-1
j_gene: TRBJ1-2
len: 15
CDR3nt: TGCGCCAGCAGCTGGGAGAGAGCCACTAACTATGGCTACACCTTC
CDR3aa: CASSWERATNYGYTF

d_gene: NA
abundance: few
v_gene: TRBV7-9
j_gene: TRBJ2-5
len: 14
CDR3nt: TGTGCCAGCAGCTTAGCAGAGGGCTGGGAGACCCAGTACTTC
CDR3aa: CASSLAEGWETQYF

d_gene: NA
abundance: few
v_gene: TRBV7-9
j_gene: TRBJ1-2
len: 14
CDR3nt: TGTGCCAGCAGCCAGGACAGCGCCGGCTATGGCTACACCTTC
CDR3aa: CASSQDSAGYGYTF

d_gene: TRBD1
abundance: few
v_gene: TRBV7-2
j_gene: TRBJ2-1
len: 15
CDR3nt: TGTGCCAGCAGCATAGGACAGGCCGCCTACAATGAGCAGTTCTTC
CDR3aa: CASSIGQAAYNEQFF

d_gene: TRBD2
abundance: few
v_gene: TRBV15
j_gene: TRBJ2-1
len: 16
CDR3nt: TGTGCCACCAGCAGGACTAGCGGGACCGGCGGCAATGAGCAGTTCTTC
CDR3aa: CATSRTSGTGGNEQFF

d_gene: TRBD1
abundance: NA
v_gene: TRBV6-1
j_gene: TRBJ2-5
len: 14
CDR3nt: TGTGCCAGCAGACCAGGGGGCTCAGTAGAGACCCAGTACTTC
CDR3aa: CASRPGGSVETQYF

d_gene: TRBD1
abundance: few
v_gene: TRBV6-5
j_gene: TRBJ2-2
len: 15
CDR3nt: TGTGCCAGCAGTTACCACAGGGGGCTTGACGGGGAGCTGTTTTTT
CDR3aa: CASSYHRGLDGELFF

d_gene: TRBD1
abundance: few
v_gene: TRBV6-2/TRBV6-3
j_gene: TRBJ2-5
len: 13
CDR3nt: TGTGCCAGCACCCCCGACAGGGAAGAGACCCAGTACTTC
CDR3aa: CASTPDREETQYF

d_gene: TRBD2
abundance: few
v_gene: TRBV20-1
j_gene: TRBJ2-7
len: 17
CDR3nt: TGCAGTGCTTCCGGGACTAGCGGGAGGGCCTCGGCCTACGAGCAGTACTTC
CDR3aa: CSASGTSGRASAYEQYF